The clone carrying this T cell receptor beta chain is medium-sized within its sample. Trimming took 1 base from V and 7 from J, leaving 11 bases between them. The germline V gene encodes CDR1 SGHTA and CDR2 FQGNSA. CDR3 size: 13 residues. Time point denoted: blood at routine non-recurrence follow-up after resection. Whole RNA, which was extracted from tumor, nontumor lung tissue or frozen PBMC, was sequenced without any cell sorting. The source of the sample is a study of spatial heterogeneity in lung cancer. About the research overall: Patients with untreated early-stage non-small cell lung cancer, numbering around 71, were the donors. In the raw reads, each unique TCR and UMI combination was present more than ten times on average.

From the 5' RACE reads, TCRdb called clonotypes with MiXCR, one entry per CDR3 protein. This table holds more than 15,000 distinct CDR3 sequences, about 18% found once. The genes are TRBV7-2 and TRBJ2-7; D might be TRBD1 (5 bases). The sample in question was PBMCs, obtained at follow-up. The sequence came from a male donor with early-stage non-small cell lung cancer. The CDR3 coding sequence is TGTGCCAGCAGCTTAGGGCCAGGGATGGAGCAGTACTTC. The encoded protein is CASSLGPGMEQYF.